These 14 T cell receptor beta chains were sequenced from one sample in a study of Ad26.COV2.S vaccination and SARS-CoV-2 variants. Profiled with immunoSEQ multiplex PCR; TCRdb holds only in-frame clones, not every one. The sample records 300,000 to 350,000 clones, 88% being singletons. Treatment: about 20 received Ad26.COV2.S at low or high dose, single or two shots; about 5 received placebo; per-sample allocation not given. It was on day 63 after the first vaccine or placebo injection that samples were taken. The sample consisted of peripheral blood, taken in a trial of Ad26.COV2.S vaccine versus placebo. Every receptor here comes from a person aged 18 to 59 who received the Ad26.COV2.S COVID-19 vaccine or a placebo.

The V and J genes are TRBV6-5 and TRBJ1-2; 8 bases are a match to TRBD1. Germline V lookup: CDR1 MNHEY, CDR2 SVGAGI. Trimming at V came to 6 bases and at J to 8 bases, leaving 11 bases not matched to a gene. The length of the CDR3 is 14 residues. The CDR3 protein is CASSPSGTGSGYTF. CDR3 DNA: TGTGCCAGCAGCCCCTCCGGGACAGGCTCAGGCTACACCTTC.

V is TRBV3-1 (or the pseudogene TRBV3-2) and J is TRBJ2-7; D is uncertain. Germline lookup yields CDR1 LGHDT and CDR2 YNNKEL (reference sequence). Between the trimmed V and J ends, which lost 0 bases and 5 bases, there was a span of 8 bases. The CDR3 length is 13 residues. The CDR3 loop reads CASSQEYRNEQYF. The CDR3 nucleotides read TGTGCCAGCAGCCAAGAGTATCGAAACGAGCAGTACTTC.

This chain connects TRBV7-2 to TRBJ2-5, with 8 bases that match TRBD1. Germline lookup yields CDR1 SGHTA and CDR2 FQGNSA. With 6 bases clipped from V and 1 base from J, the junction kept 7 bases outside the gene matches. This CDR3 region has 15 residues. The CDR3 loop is CASRDRQGLQETQYF. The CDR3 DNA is TGTGCCAGCAGAGACCGACAGGGGCTCCAAGAGACCCAGTACTTC.

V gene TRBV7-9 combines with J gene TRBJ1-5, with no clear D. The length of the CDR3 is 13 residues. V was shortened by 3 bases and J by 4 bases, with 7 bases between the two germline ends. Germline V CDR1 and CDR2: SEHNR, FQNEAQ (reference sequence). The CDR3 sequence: CASSLDLNQPQHF. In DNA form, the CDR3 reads TGTGCCAGCAGCTTGGACTTAAATCAGCCCCAGCATTTT.

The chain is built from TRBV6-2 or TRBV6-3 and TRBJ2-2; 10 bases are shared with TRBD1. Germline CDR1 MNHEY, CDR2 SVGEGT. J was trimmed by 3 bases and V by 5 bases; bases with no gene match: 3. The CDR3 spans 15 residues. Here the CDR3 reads CASSSGQGDTGELFF. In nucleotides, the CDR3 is TGTGCCAGCAGTAGCGGACAGGGGGACACCGGGGAGCTGTTTTTT.

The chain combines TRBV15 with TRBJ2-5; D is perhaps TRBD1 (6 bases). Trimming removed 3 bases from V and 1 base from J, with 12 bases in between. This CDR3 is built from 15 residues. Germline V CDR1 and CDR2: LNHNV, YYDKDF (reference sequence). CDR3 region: CATSRKGHFQETQYF. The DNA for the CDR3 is TGTGCCACCAGCAGGAAGGGACACTTCCAAGAGACCCAGTACTTC.

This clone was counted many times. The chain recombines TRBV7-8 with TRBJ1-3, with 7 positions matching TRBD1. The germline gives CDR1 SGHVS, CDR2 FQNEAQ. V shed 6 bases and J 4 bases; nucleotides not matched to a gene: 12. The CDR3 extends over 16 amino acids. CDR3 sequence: CASRRAGGMGGNTIYF. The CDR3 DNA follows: TGTGCCAGCAGGAGGGCAGGGGGAATGGGCGGAAACACCATATATTTT.

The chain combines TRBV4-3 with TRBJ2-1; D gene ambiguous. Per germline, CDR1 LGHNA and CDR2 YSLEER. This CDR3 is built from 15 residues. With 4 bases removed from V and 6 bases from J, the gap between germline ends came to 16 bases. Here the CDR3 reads CASSPSSRGVNEQFF. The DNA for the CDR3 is TGCGCCAGCAGCCCATCCTCCCGAGGTGTCAATGAGCAGTTCTTC.

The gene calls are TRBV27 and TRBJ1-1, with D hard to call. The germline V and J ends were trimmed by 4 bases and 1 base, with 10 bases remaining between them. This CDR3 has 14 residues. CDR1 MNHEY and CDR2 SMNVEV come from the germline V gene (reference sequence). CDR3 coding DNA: TGTGCCAGCAGTTCCCACCCAGGGAACACTGAAGCTTTCTTT. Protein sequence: CASSSHPGNTEAFF.

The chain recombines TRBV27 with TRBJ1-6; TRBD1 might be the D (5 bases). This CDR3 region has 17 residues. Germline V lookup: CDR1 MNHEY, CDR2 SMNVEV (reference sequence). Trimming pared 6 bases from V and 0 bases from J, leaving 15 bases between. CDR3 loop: CASSHQGTYSYNSPLHF. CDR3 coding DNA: TGTGCCAGCAGCCACCAGGGTACATACTCCTATAATTCACCCCTCCACTTT.

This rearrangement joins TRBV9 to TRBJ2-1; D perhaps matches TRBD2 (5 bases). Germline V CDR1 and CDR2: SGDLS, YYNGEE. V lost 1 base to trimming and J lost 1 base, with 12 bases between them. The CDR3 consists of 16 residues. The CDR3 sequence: CASSVSELGSYNEQFF. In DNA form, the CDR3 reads TGTGCCAGCAGCGTAAGCGAACTAGGTTCCTACAATGAGCAGTTCTTC.

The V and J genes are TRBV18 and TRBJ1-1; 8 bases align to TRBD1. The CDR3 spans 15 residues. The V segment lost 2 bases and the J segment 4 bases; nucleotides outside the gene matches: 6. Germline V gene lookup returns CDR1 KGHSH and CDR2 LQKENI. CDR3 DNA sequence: TGTGCCAGCTCACCAAATCAGGGGGCTGGCACTGAAGCTTTCTTT. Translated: CASSPNQGAGTEAFF.

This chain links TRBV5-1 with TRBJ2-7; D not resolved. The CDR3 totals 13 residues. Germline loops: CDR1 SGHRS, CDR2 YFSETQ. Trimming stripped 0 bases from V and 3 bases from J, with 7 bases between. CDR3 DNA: TGCGCCAGCAGCTTGGCCTCAGGCTACGAGCAGTACTTC. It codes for CASSLASGYEQYF.

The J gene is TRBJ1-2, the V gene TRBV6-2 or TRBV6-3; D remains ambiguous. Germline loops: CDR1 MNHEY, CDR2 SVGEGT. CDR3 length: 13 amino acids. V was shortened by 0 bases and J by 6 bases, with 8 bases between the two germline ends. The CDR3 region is CASSYSGGDGYTF. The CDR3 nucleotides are TGTGCCAGCAGTTACTCCGGCGGAGATGGCTACACCTTC.